Below, 4 T cell receptor beta chains from the same sample are listed, as sequenced in a study of blood T cell repertoires in COVID-19. Some clones are missing from TCRdb's copy, which holds only in-frame ones; the method was immunoSEQ multiplex PCR. In the table there are some 330,000 clones, around nine tenths of which are singletons. Sequenced sample: peripheral blood. The receptors originated from a woman in her twenties or thirties with COVID-19, enrolled during active disease.

The chain couples TRBV29-1 to TRBJ2-2, with 8 bases aligning to TRBD2. There are 11 residues in the CDR3. Germline CDR1 and CDR2: SQVTM and ANQGSEA. CDR3 in amino acids: CSGGDTGELFF. The CDR3 DNA follows: TGCTCGGGGGGGGACACCGGGGAGCTGTTTTTT.

This chain connects TRBV6-5 to TRBJ2-1; 7 bases match TRBD1. V lost 2 bases and J lost 1; bases outside the gene matches: 5. Per germline, CDR1 MNHEY and CDR2 SVGAGI. There are 16 residues in the CDR3. The CDR3 here is CASSYPKGQSYNEQFF. The CDR3 nucleotides are TGTGCCAGCAGTTACCCGAAGGGACAGTCCTACAATGAGCAGTTCTTC.

CDR3 in amino acids: CASSPTGGGETEAFF. Written as DNA, the CDR3 is TGTGCCAGCAGCCCTACAGGGGGCGGGGAGACTGAAGCTTTCTTT. The gene calls are TRBV3-1 (or the pseudogene TRBV3-2) and TRBJ1-1, with 9 bases aligning to TRBD1. The CDR3 runs 15 residues. The J segment lost 5 bases and the V segment lost 4 bases, leaving 8 bases of the junction unmatched. In germline, CDR1 is LGHDT, CDR2 YNNKEL (reference sequence).

The J gene is TRBJ1-4, the V gene TRBV6-1, with unresolved D. The CDR3 has 18 residues. The V and J ends lost 0 bases and 3 bases respectively, with 17 bases between them. Germline V lookup: CDR1 MNHNS, CDR2 SASEGT. The DNA for the CDR3 is TGTGCCAGCAGTGAAGCGGAAGGTCTGTCGGGGTCTAATGAAAAACTGTTTTTT. This gives the protein CASSEAEGLSGSNEKLFF.